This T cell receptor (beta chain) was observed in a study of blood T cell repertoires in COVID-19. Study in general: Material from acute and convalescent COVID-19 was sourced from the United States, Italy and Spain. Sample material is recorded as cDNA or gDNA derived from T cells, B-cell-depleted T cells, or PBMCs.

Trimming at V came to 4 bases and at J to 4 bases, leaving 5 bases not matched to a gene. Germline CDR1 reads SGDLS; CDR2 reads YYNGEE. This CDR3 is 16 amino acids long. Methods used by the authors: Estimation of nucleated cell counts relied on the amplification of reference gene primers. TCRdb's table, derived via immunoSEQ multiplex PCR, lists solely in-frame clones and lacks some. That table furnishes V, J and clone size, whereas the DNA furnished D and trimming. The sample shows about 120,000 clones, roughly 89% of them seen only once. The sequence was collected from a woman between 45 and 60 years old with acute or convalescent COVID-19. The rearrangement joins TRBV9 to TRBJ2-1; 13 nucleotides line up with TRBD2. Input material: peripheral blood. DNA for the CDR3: TGTGCCAGCAGCAGGACTAGCGGGGGTTTTTACAATGAGCAGTTCTTC. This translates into CASSRTSGGFYNEQFF.